This T cell receptor (beta chain) was observed in a study of blood T cells in healthy people across ages. Whole-study context: Researchers report that template switching captured about one barcoded beta molecule per two T cells.

Whole-study findings and limits: Changes in expanded clonotypes were possibly confounded, as the CMV status of donors was unknown.

Germline V CDR1 and CDR2: SGHTA, FQGNSA. The CDR3 consists of 16 residues. For the second PCR, which ran for about 7 to 11 cycles, a sample-barcoded 5' primer and a J-beta primer mix were used. TCRdb re-called the 5' RACE reads with MiXCR, one entry per CDR3 protein. Found here are about 1.4 million distinct CDR3 sequences, approximately 63% of them singletons; the top ten hold roughly 7%. This clonotype was detected only a few times. Its cognate antigen is unknown. Each donor supplied roughly 9 milliliters of peripheral blood. Sequenced input: blood. The chain has TRBV7-2 and TRBJ2-5, with 9 bases aligning to TRBD1. The J call is doubtful: the DNA matches TRBJ2-7 better. The source of this sequence is a man between 18 and 35 years old in good health. CDR3 protein: CASSASGTGSLYEQYF. The CDR3 DNA sequence: TGTGCCAGCAGCGCCTCCGGGACAGGGTCCCTCTACGAGCAGTACTTC.